Following are 27 T cell receptor beta chains from one sample sequenced in a study of T cells in localized non-small cell lung cancer. Sequenced by immunoSEQ multiplex PCR; TCRdb stores in-frame clones only, minus some. The table has over a thousand clones, about 14% seen once. The sequencing used normal lung tissue next to the tumor, collected before any cancer treatment. All receptors derive from a male donor at least 60 years old with stage I lung adenocarcinoma.

This clone was seen a few times. This chain uses TRBV28 with TRBJ1-5; TRBD1 matches 8 bases. Germline loops: CDR1 MDHEN, CDR2 SYDVKM. The V gene end was trimmed by 7 bases and the J gene end by 11 bases; junction bases not matched to a gene: 7. This CDR3 has 12 amino acids. The DNA of the CDR3 is TGTGCCAGCAACTACATACAGGGGGCCCAGCATTTT. Its translation: CASNYIQGAQHF.

The table lists this clone with a few counts. This chain uses TRBV25-1 with TRBJ2-1, with TRBD2 as a possible D gene (5 bases). The CDR3 totals 14 residues. V was shortened by 5 bases and J by 7 bases, with 15 bases between the two germline ends. Germline-derived CDR1 and CDR2 are MGHDK and SYGVNS. CDR3 coding DNA: TGTGCCAGCAGTAGCGCTTGGGAGTGGAATGAGCAGTTCTTC. Protein sequence: CASSSAWEWNEQFF.

V gene TRBV28 combines with J gene TRBJ2-7, with 11 positions matching TRBD1. Per germline, CDR1 MDHEN and CDR2 SYDVKM. This CDR3 has 15 amino acids. Trimming cost V 2 bases and J 3 bases; bases outside gene matches: 3. The CDR3 loop is CASSLPGTGGYEQYF. The DNA of the CDR3 is TGTGCCAGCAGTTTACCCGGGACAGGGGGCTACGAGCAGTACTTC.

This clone turned up a few times. V and J are TRBV30 and TRBJ2-1; D not certain. V was clipped by 3 bases and J by 0 bases, with 3 bases between them. Germline CDR1 is GTSNPN and CDR2 is SVGIG (reference sequence). CDR3 size: 12 residues. The CDR3 here is CAWSGSYNEQFF. The CDR3 region has the DNA TGTGCCTGGAGCGGCTCCTACAATGAGCAGTTCTTC. Full variable domain (remainder filled in from reference TRBV30 and TRBJ2-1): SQTIHQWPATLVQPVGSPLSLECTVEGTSNPNLYWYRQAAGRGLQLLFYSVGIGQISSEVPQNLSASRPQDRQFILSSKKLLLSDSGFYLCAWSGSYNEQFFGPGTRLTVL.

This clone has more than one count but fewer than ten. The junction shows a germline mismatch at one end, possibly a read error. This chain uses TRBV19 with TRBJ2-3, with 9 bases that match TRBD2. This CDR3 has 14 residues. Germline V gene sequence: CDR1 LNHDA, CDR2 SQIVND (reference sequence). The CDR3: CATSSGSGTDTQYF. In DNA form, the CDR3 reads TGTGCCACTAGTAGCGGGAGTGGTACAGATACGCAGTATTTT. Drawing the rest from reference TRBV19 and TRBJ2-3, the complete variable domain is DGGITQSPKYLFRKEGQNVTLSCEQNLNHDAMYWYRQDPGQGLRLIYYSQIVNDFQKGDIAEGYSVSREKKESFPLTVTSAQKNPTAFYLCATSSGSGTDTQYFGPGTRLTVL.

This clone appeared a few times. The chain links TRBV10-3 to TRBJ2-7; a weak D match, TRBD1 (6 bases). The CDR3 is 14 residues long. Trimming stripped 4 bases from V and 5 bases from J, with 15 bases between. Germline-derived CDR1 and CDR2 are ENHRY and SYGVKD. CDR3 coding DNA: TGTGCCATCAGTGGGGATAGCGCAGGGGACGAGCAGTACTTC. This encodes CAISGDSAGDEQYF.

This clone has only a few counts. This rearrangement joins TRBV6-8 to TRBJ2-1, with TRBD1 matching 12 bases. Per germline, CDR1 MNHGY and CDR2 SAAAGT. The CDR3 length is 14 residues. Losses at the gene ends were 10 bases for V and 7 bases for J; bases not matched to a gene: 8. The CDR3 sequence is CAINQGQGANEQFF. The CDR3 region has the DNA TGTGCCATCAACCAGGGACAGGGGGCGAATGAGCAGTTCTTC.

This clone was seen a few times. The CDR3 loop is CASSYGNDAALYGYTF. CDR3 coding DNA: TGTGCCAGCAGTTACGGCAATGATGCCGCACTTTATGGCTACACCTTC. The J gene is TRBJ1-2, the V gene TRBV6-8, with unresolved D. Trimming cost V 2 bases and J 5 bases, with 18 bases left between them. The CDR3 is 16 residues long. Germline CDR1 is MNHGY and CDR2 is SAAAGT.

The rearrangement joins TRBV18 to TRBJ1-1, with TRBD1 matching 8 bases. Germline V gives CDR1 KGHSH, CDR2 LQKENI. V was clipped by 2 bases and J by 6 bases; unmatched bases: 8. This CDR3 has 15 residues. CDR3 sequence reads: CASSPGQDRVAEAFF. The CDR3 DNA follows: TGTGCCAGCTCACCAGGGCAGGACAGGGTAGCTGAAGCTTTCTTT.

This clone was detected only a few times. V is TRBV11-3 and J is TRBJ2-7; D is unresolved. The ends were cut back, 3 bases at V and 0 bases at J, with 9 bases in the middle. From germline, CDR1 is SGHNT and CDR2 YENEEA. This CDR3 contains 14 residues. The CDR3 nucleotides read TGTGCCAGCAGCTTTGACTTACGCTCCTACGAGCAGTACTTC. Protein sequence: CASSFDLRSYEQYF.

The rearrangement uses TRBV6-8 and TRBJ1-6, with TRBD1 identical over 8 bases. Germline V gene lookup returns CDR1 MNHGY and CDR2 SAAAGT. Trimming removed 5 bases from V and 5 bases from J; junction bases left unmatched: 8. The CDR3 loop spans 16 amino acids. The DNA of the CDR3 is TGTGCCAGCAGTCTCGGACAGGGCCTTGATAATTCACCCCTCCACTTT. This codes for CASSLGQGLDNSPLHF.

The rearrangement links TRBV19 to TRBJ2-7, with 10 bases that match TRBD1. V was pared by 1 base and J by 7 bases, with 10 bases of the junction left unmatched. This CDR3 is built from 16 residues. Germline CDR1 reads LNHDA; CDR2 reads SQIVND (reference sequence). This CDR3 is CASSIGPGTGVREQYF. In nucleotides, the CDR3 is TGTGCCAGTAGTATAGGCCCCGGGACAGGGGTCCGGGAGCAGTACTTC.

This clone was seen a handful of times. The genes are TRBV19 and TRBJ1-1, with 7 bases identical to TRBD1. CDR1 and CDR2 (germline): LNHDA, SQIVND (reference sequence). This CDR3 spans 13 amino acids. V shed 10 bases, J shed 1 base, and the junction held 6 bases outside the gene matches. CDR3 residues: CATEDRQNTEAFF. The CDR3 DNA sequence: TGTGCCACCGAGGACAGGCAGAACACTGAAGCTTTCTTT.

This clone was counted a few times. V usage is TRBV11-3 and J usage is TRBJ1-3; tentative D call: TRBD1 (5 bases). The V gene lost 3 bases and the J gene lost 0 bases, with 12 bases spanning the gap. Per germline, CDR1 SGHNT and CDR2 YENEEA. The CDR3 consists of 16 residues. CDR3: CASSFWGRSSGNTIYF. Written as DNA, the CDR3 is TGTGCCAGCAGCTTTTGGGGCCGATCCTCTGGAAACACCATATATTTT. Drawing the rest from reference TRBV11-3 and TRBJ1-3, the complete variable domain is EAGVVQSPRYKIIEKKQPVAFWCNPISGHNTLYWYLQNLGQGPELLIRYENEEAVDDSQLPKDRFSAERLKGVDSTLKIQPAELGDSAVYLCASSFWGRSSGNTIYFGEGSWLTVV.

This clone is deemed medium-sized. V gene TRBV6-8 combines with J gene TRBJ1-4; D is perhaps TRBD1 (5 bases). V gave up 5 bases and J gave up 1 base, with 8 bases separating them. Germline V gene data show CDR1 as MNHGY and CDR2 as SAAAGT. The CDR3 extends over 14 amino acids. CDR3 bases: TGTGCCAGCAGTCAGGGTGGAACTAATGAAAAACTGTTTTTT. It is translated as CASSQGGTNEKLFF.

The chain links TRBV29-1 to TRBJ1-2; possible D gene TRBD1, 6 bases. V shed 7 bases and J shed 5 bases, with 23 bases lying between them. Germline V gives CDR1 SQVTM, CDR2 ANQGSEA. The CDR3 consists of 15 residues. CDR3 in DNA: TGCAGCGCTTGGGACATGGACCTAGTCTCGTATGGCTACACCTTC. The encoded protein is CSAWDMDLVSYGYTF.

This clone was counted between two and nine times. This chain links TRBV11-3 with TRBJ1-3; D remains unclear. CDR1 is SGHNT and CDR2 is YENEEA in the germline V gene. CDR3 length: 14 residues. V shed 5 bases and J shed 4 bases, with 12 bases lying between them. CDR3 nucleotide sequence: TGTGCCAGCAGCCCGAGGTTGACAGGAAACACCATATATTTT. The encoded protein is CASSPRLTGNTIYF.

In its sample, this clone was seen a few times. This sequence joins TRBV29-1 and TRBJ2-1; 7 bases are shared with TRBD2. Germline V CDR1 and CDR2: SQVTM, ANQGSEA. The CDR3 runs to 13 residues. The V segment lost 7 bases and the J segment 7 bases; nucleotides outside the gene matches: 10. CDR3 loop: CSGIGLVGNEQFF. In DNA, the CDR3 is TGCAGCGGGATAGGACTAGTAGGGAATGAGCAGTTCTTC.

The J gene is TRBJ2-5, the V gene TRBV15; D remains unclear. This CDR3 region has 14 residues. Germline-derived CDR1 and CDR2 are LNHNV and YYDKDF (reference sequence). The V end was cut by 4 bases, the J end by 9 bases, with 18 bases between. The CDR3 DNA is TGTGCCACCAGCACGAGAAGGGTGTCCCAGGCCCAGTACTTC. Its translation: CATSTRRVSQAQYF.

This sequence joins TRBV6-8 and TRBJ1-1; the D gene is possibly TRBD1 (5 bases). V was shortened by 2 bases and J by 6 bases, with 16 bases between the two germline ends. Germline CDR1 MNHGY, CDR2 SAAAGT. The CDR3 has 15 amino acids. CDR3 region: CASSYGQPGLSEAFF. In DNA form, the CDR3 reads TGTGCCAGCAGTTACGGTCAGCCGGGACTATCTGAAGCTTTCTTT.

This clone is labeled as medium-sized (0.01 to 0.1%). The V and J genes are TRBV11-3 and TRBJ1-4, with D perhaps TRBD1 (5 bases). From germline, CDR1 is SGHNT and CDR2 YENEEA. This CDR3 contains 14 residues. The ends were cut back, 3 bases at V and 8 bases at J, with 13 bases in the middle. The CDR3 here is CASSLDGGSEKLFF. In nucleotides, the CDR3 is TGTGCCAGCAGCTTGGACGGGGGGAGCGAAAAACTGTTTTTT.

This clone was seen more than once but under ten times. The chain joins TRBV5-1 to TRBJ2-7; D tentatively fits TRBD1 or TRBD2 (6 bases each). Germline V CDR1 and CDR2: SGHRS, YFSETQ. V lost 4 bases and J 2 bases, leaving 22 bases between the germline ends. The CDR3 sequence is 17 residues long. CDR3 loop: CASSLRGGQTVTYEQYF. The DNA of the CDR3 is TGCGCCAGCAGCCTCCGAGGGGGGCAGACCGTTACCTACGAGCAGTACTTC.

This clone counts as large (0.1 to 1%). The V gene is TRBV9, the J gene TRBJ2-3, with D perhaps assigned TRBD1 or TRBD2 (5 bases each). V lost 3 bases to trimming and J lost 3 bases, with 14 bases between them. CDR1 and CDR2 (germline): SGDLS, YYNGEE. This CDR3 is built from 15 residues. The CDR3 nucleotides are TGTGCCAGCAGCGGAGGGAGCCCAGGGACAGATACGCAGTATTTT. Translation gives CASSGGSPGTDTQYF.

The gene calls are TRBV15 and TRBJ2-1; weak D call: TRBD1 (5 bases). The V gene lost 5 bases and the J gene lost 7 bases, with 15 bases spanning the gap. The CDR3 has 14 amino acids. In germline, CDR1 is LNHNV, CDR2 YYDKDF (reference sequence). In DNA, the CDR3 is TGTGCCACCAGCCTGAAAGGGGTTTGGAATGAGCAGTTCTTC. Residues: CATSLKGVWNEQFF. Using reference TRBV15 and TRBJ2-1 for the parts outside the CDR3, the full variable domain is DAMVIQNPRYQVTQFGKPVTLSCSQTLNHNVMYWYQQKSSQAPKLLFHYYDKDFNNEADTPDNFQSRRPNTSFCFLDIRSPGLGDTAMYLCATSLKGVWNEQFFGPGTRLTVL.

The V and J genes are TRBV6-4 and TRBJ2-3; D unresolved. Germline V gene lookup returns CDR1 MRHNA and CDR2 SNTAGT. This CDR3 contains 14 residues. V lost 5 bases to trimming and J lost 6 bases, with 15 bases between them. This CDR3 is CASSLRLLQDTQYF. The CDR3 DNA is TGTGCCAGCAGTCTCCGACTCCTGCAGGATACGCAGTATTTT.

This clone is judged medium-sized. The chain joins TRBV6-8 to TRBJ1-1; D uncertain. Deletions cut 0 bases from V and 4 bases from J, with 15 bases between. Per germline, CDR1 MNHGY and CDR2 SAAAGT. The CDR3 loop spans 16 amino acids. The CDR3 loop is CASSYSGIPGGTEAFF. The CDR3, as DNA: TGTGCCAGCAGTTACTCGGGGATCCCCGGAGGCACTGAAGCTTTCTTT.

This clone is large. The rearrangement uses TRBV19 and TRBJ2-7; 9 bases fit TRBD2. Germline V lookup: CDR1 LNHDA, CDR2 SQIVND (reference sequence). After removal of 5 bases from V and 3 bases from J, the junction contained 2 bases not matched to a gene. The CDR3 loop spans 13 amino acids. The CDR3 loop is CASSAGGDYEQYF. In nucleotides, the CDR3 is TGTGCCAGTAGTGCGGGGGGGGACTACGAGCAGTACTTC.